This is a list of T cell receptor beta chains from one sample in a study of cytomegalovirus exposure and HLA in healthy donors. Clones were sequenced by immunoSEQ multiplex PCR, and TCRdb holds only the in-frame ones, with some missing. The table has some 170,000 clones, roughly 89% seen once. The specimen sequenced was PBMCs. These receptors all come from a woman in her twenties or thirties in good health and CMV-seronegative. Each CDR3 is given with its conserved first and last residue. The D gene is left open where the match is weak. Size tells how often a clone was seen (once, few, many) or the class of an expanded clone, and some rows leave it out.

TGCGCCAGCAGCTTGAGCCAGGGTAATTCACCCCTCCACTTT	CASSLSQGNSPLHF	.	.	TRBV5-1	TRBJ1-6
TGTGCCAGCAGTTCCCCGACAGGCCCCTACGAGCAGTACTTC	CASSSPTGPYEQYF	.	few	TRBV6-5	TRBJ2-7
TGCGCCAGCAGCCAAGCCGCGGGGGTGAACACTGAAGCTTTCTTT	CASSQAAGVNTEAFF	.	.	TRBV4-1	TRBJ1-1
TGCGCCAGCAGCTGGGAACAGGGGGCGAGCACAGATACGCAGTATTTT	CASSWEQGASTDTQYF	TRBD1	.	TRBV5-1	TRBJ2-3
TGTGCCAGCAGCCAGAGGACAGCCCCCTACGAGCAGTACTTC	CASSQRTAPYEQYF	.	few	TRBV7-9	TRBJ2-7
TGTGCCAGCTCACCAGAGGACCGGCGGGGATCACCCCTCCACTTT	CASSPEDRRGSPLHF	.	.	TRBV18	TRBJ1-6
TGTGCCAGCTCTGCGGGGGGGGCAGATGAAAAACTGTTTTTT	CASSAGGADEKLFF	.	.	TRBV18	TRBJ1-4
TGTGCCAGCAGCCAAGTCCGGGGGTACGAGCAGTACTTC	CASSQVRGYEQYF	.	.	TRBV14	TRBJ2-7
TGTGCCAGCAGCTTGGGTCAGGCGGGTGGCTACACCTTC	CASSLGQAGGYTF	.	.	TRBV5-6	TRBJ1-2
TGTGCCAGCTCACCGACGGCAGGGGGCCGGGAGACCCAGTACTTC	CASSPTAGGRETQYF	TRBD1	.	TRBV18	TRBJ2-5
TGTGCCAGCAGTGAAGACGGGGACACTGAAGCTTTCTTT	CASSEDGDTEAFF	.	once	TRBV6-1	TRBJ1-1
TGTGCCAGCAGCTTAGCGACGGGACTCCCCTACGAGCAGTACTTC	CASSLATGLPYEQYF	.	.	TRBV7-8	TRBJ2-7
TGTGCCAGCAGTTACTCGTCGGGGGGCGGTAGGTACGAGCAGTACTTC	CASSYSSGGGRYEQYF	.	.	TRBV6-5	TRBJ2-7
TGTGCCAGCACGTCTCGGGAGAACGAGCAGTACTTC	CASTSRENEQYF	.	few	TRBV7-9	TRBJ2-7
TGTGCCAGCACCCGGGGACTCACGGGAGATACGCAGTATTTT	CASTRGLTGDTQYF	.	.	TRBV27	TRBJ2-3
TGTGCCATCAGTGATTTAGCGGGGGATGAAGAGACCCAGTACTTC	CAISDLAGDEETQYF	TRBD2	.	TRBV10-3	TRBJ2-5
TGTGCCACAAAACCTAGCGGGGGCAACAATGAGCAGTTCTTC	CATKPSGGNNEQFF	TRBD2	.	TRBV7-9	TRBJ2-1
TGTGCCAGCAGCCCTACACCCTGGGACAGGGGATCGATCTATAGCAATCAGCCCCAGCATTTT	CASSPTPWDRGSIYSNQPQHF	TRBD1	.	TRBV6-7	TRBJ1-5
TGTGCCAGCGGAGTAGAGACTAGCGGGGCGGACACCGGGGAGCTGTTTTTT	CASGVETSGADTGELFF	TRBD2	.	TRBV2	TRBJ2-2
TGTGCCAGCTCACCTGAAACCACCAACTGGGACGGGAGCTCCTACGAGCAGTACTTC	CASSPETTNWDGSSYEQYF	.	.	TRBV18	TRBJ2-7
TGTGCCAGCAGTGAATATGGGCCAGCAACTAATGAAAAACTGTTTTTT	CASSEYGPATNEKLFF	.	few	TRBV6-1	TRBJ1-4
TGTGCCAGCAGCTTATTCCCGAAGGGACAGCCTAATCAGCCCCAGCATTTT	CASSLFPKGQPNQPQHF	TRBD1	.	TRBV7-6	TRBJ1-5
TGTGCCAGTAGTACGCGGGGAAGGACACCCCTCCACTTT	CASSTRGRTPLHF	.	once	TRBV19	TRBJ1-6
TGTGCCAGCAGTGAACCCCACCGGGGAGCTAACACTGAAGCTTTCTTT	CASSEPHRGANTEAFF	.	.	TRBV6-1	TRBJ1-1